This entry describes one T cell receptor beta chain. The entry originates in a study of OX40 agonist ivuxolimab in advanced cancers. Repertoires were generated with immunoSEQ multiplex PCR, while TCRdb's copy carries only in-frame clones and drops some. Found here are tens of thousands of clones, approximately 90% of them singletons; the top ten hold about 10%. Germline lookup yields CDR1 MDHEN and CDR2 SYDVKM. V dropped 3 bases and J dropped 2; count of bases not matched to a gene: 4. The length of the CDR3 is 15 residues. The chain recombines TRBV28 with TRBJ2-1; 7 bases map to TRBD2. This TCR derives from an adult with an advanced solid tumor such as melanoma, head and neck, liver or kidney cancer. Sequencing used CD4+ or CD8+ T cells sorted from blood, obtained in a trial of the OX40 agonist ivuxolimab. CDR3 in DNA: TGTGCCAGCAGTTTGGGCGGGAGCACCTACAATGAGCAGTTCTTC. Its protein product is CASSLGGSTYNEQFF.